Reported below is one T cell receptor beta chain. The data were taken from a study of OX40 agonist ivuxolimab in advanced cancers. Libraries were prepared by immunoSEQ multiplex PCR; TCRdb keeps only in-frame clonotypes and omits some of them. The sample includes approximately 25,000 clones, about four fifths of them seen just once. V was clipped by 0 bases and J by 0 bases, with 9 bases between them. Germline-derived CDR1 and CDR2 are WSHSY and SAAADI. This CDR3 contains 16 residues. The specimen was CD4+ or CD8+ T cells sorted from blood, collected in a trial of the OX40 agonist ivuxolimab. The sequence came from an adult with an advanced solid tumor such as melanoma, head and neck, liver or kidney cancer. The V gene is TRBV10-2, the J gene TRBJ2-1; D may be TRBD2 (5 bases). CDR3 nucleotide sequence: TGCGCCAGCAGTGAGTCGAGGGAAAGCTCCTACAATGAGCAGTTCTTC. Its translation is CASSESRESSYNEQFF.